The source of this T cell receptor beta chain is a study of shared T cell receptors in the human thymus. CDR1 is GTSNPN and CDR2 is SVGIG in the germline V gene (reference sequence). The V and J ends lost 0 bases and 7 bases respectively, with 13 bases between them. The CDR3 totals 15 residues. Profiling relied on immunoSEQ multiplex PCR, and the TCRdb table lists in-frame clones only, not all of them. This table has more than 550,000 clones, 80% to 90% appearing once. These data are also associated with another study on human thymus T cells. According to that study: Serving as donors were healthy Finnish infants, each of whom was having open corrective surgery for congenital heart defects. The authors found apparently biased V and J gene usage in thymic and blood repertoires.

The TCR originated in a girl less than two years old with a congenital heart defect. Specimen: thymocytes. The chain has TRBV30 and TRBJ1-6; D remains unclear. The CDR3 sequence is CAWSVGSGRNSPLHF. The CDR3 region has the DNA TGTGCCTGGAGTGTAGGTTCGGGGAGGAATTCACCCCTCCACTTT.